This T cell receptor (beta chain) is from a study of blood T cell repertoires in COVID-19. Across the study: Nucleic acid was either cDNA or gDNA, and it came from T cells, B-cell-depleted T cells, or PBMCs.

The CDR3 contains 15 residues. In germline, CDR1 is MNHEY, CDR2 SMNVEV (reference sequence). Losses at the gene ends were 5 bases for V and 1 base for J; bases not matched to a gene: 6. TCRdb's copy holds only in-frame clones and misses some; the assay was immunoSEQ multiplex PCR. This sample has about 95,000 clones, with 89% found just once. There are a few counts of this clone. The chain carries TRBV27 and TRBJ1-1, with 8 bases lining up with TRBD1. Sequenced input: peripheral blood. The TCR comes from a man in his sixties with COVID-19, enrolled during active disease. CDR3 region: CASSPDRGRNTEAFF. The CDR3 coding sequence is TGTGCCAGCAGTCCCGACAGGGGACGGAACACTGAAGCTTTCTTT.